Following are 28 T cell receptor beta chains from one sample sequenced in a study of T-cell memory formation after mild COVID-19. TCRdb called the 5' RACE reads again in MiXCR, with one record for every CDR3 protein. The table lists around 430,000 distinct CDR3 sequences, 15% to 20% of them singletons, with 20% to 25% in the top ten. Sequencing input: PBMCs or a T cell subset sorted from them (not recorded which). The source of these receptors is a man between 18 and 35 years old who had mild COVID-19 (a few samples of this study predate the infection). Cell type and time point are not known.

In this sample, this clonotype turned up a few times. The genes are TRBV9 and TRBJ2-1, with a tentative D call TRBD2 (5 bases). CDR3 length equals 15 residues. Trimming cost V 6 bases and J 1 base, with 14 bases left between them. Germline V lookup: CDR1 SGDLS, CDR2 YYNGEE. CDR3 bases: TGTGCCAGCACCTCTGGTGGGGAGTCCTACAATGAGCAGTTCTTC. This codes for CASTSGGESYNEQFF.

This clonotype came up a few times. The chain's CDR3 is CATLGQGTDTQYF. The CDR3 DNA reads TGTGCCACCCTGGGACAGGGGACAGATACGCAGTATTTT. The chain joins TRBV6-5 to TRBJ2-3; 10 bases map to TRBD1. Trimming removed 10 bases from V and 3 bases from J; junction bases left unmatched: 4. The CDR3 spans 13 residues. Germline V CDR1 and CDR2: MNHEY, SVGAGI.

The chain recombines TRBV12-3 or TRBV12-4 with TRBJ1-6, with a tentative D call TRBD1 (5 bases). CDR3 length: 12 residues. With 8 bases removed from V and 10 bases from J, the gap between germline ends came to 12 bases. The DNA for the CDR3 is TGTGCCAGCGGCAGGGAGGGGTCACCCCTCCACTTT. Amino acids: CASGREGSPLHF.

This chain uses TRBV9 with TRBJ2-5, with TRBD2 identical over 8 bases. This CDR3 is built from 16 residues. Trimming at V came to 3 bases and at J to 5 bases, leaving 12 bases not matched to a gene. Germline V gene lookup returns CDR1 SGDLS and CDR2 YYNGEE. This CDR3 is CASSESPAGGWETQYF. In nucleotides, the CDR3 is TGTGCCAGCAGCGAGTCCCCGGCGGGGGGTTGGGAGACCCAGTACTTC.

This clonotype appeared a few times. The chain uses TRBV6-2 or TRBV6-3 and TRBJ2-3, with 8 positions matching TRBD2. The CDR3 runs to 12 residues. The germline CDR1 and CDR2 sequences are MNHEY and SVGEGT. The J segment lost 3 bases and the V segment lost 7 bases, leaving 0 bases of the junction unmatched. This CDR3 reads CASTGGTDTQYF. The CDR3, as DNA: TGTGCCAGCACGGGGGGGACAGATACGCAGTATTTT.

The chain has TRBV7-6 and TRBJ2-1; D ambiguous. CDR3 length equals 15 residues. Germline lookup yields CDR1 SGHVS and CDR2 FNYEAQ. Trimming cost V 6 bases and J 0 bases, with 12 bases left between them. The DNA of the CDR3 is TGTGCCAGCAGTCACCAGGAGAGCTCCTACAATGAGCAGTTCTTC. Its translation is CASSHQESSYNEQFF.

The V and J genes are TRBV7-9 and TRBJ2-2, with TRBD2 matching over 11 bases. In germline, CDR1 is SEHNR, CDR2 FQNEAQ (reference sequence). The length of the CDR3 is 15 residues. The J segment lost 8 bases and the V segment lost 5 bases, leaving 7 bases of the junction unmatched. The CDR3 coding sequence is TGTGCCAGCAGCCCACTAGCGGGGGAGCCGGGGGAGCTGTTTTTT. Amino acid sequence: CASSPLAGEPGELFF.

CDR3 region: CASSQEGRNYEQYF. CDR3 bases: TGCGCCAGCAGCCAAGAGGGCAGAAACTACGAGCAGTACTTC. The chain links TRBV4-1 to TRBJ2-7; no clear D gene. The CDR3 sequence is 14 residues long. Germline values: CDR1 MGHRA, CDR2 YSYEKL. V lost 0 bases and J 3 bases, leaving 9 bases between the germline ends.

This clonotype turned up a few times. This CDR3 reads CASSQSSSYEQYF. The CDR3 nucleotides read TGTGCCAGCAGCCAATCAAGCTCGTACGAGCAGTACTTC. V and J are TRBV7-2 and TRBJ2-7; D gene unclear. Germline CDR1 reads SGHTA; CDR2 reads FQGNSA. Trimming took off 5 bases at V and 4 bases at J, with 12 bases between the two ends. This CDR3 comprises 13 residues.

In this sample, this clonotype turned up many times. This rearrangement joins TRBV7-6 to TRBJ2-1; weak D call: TRBD1 (5 bases). Trimming removed 3 bases from V and 6 bases from J, with 9 bases in between. The length of the CDR3 is 13 residues. Germline V gene data show CDR1 as SGHVS and CDR2 as FNYEAQ. CDR3 DNA sequence: TGTGCCAGCAGCTTGGCCCAGGGCAATGAGCAGTTCTTC. Translated, it gives CASSLAQGNEQFF.

This chain joins TRBV7-2 and TRBJ2-1, with D possibly matching TRBD1 (6 bases). CDR1 is SGHTA and CDR2 is FQGNSA in the germline V gene. The CDR3 length is 14 residues. The V gene lost 6 bases and the J gene lost 6 bases, with 15 bases spanning the gap. The CDR3 DNA is TGTGCCAGCAGGGGGGACAACCCGGGCAATGAGCAGTTCTTC. Translating gives CASRGDNPGNEQFF.

V gene TRBV6-6 combines with J gene TRBJ2-3, with TRBD1 as a possible D gene (6 bases). With 4 bases removed from V and 2 bases from J, the gap between germline ends came to 10 bases. This CDR3 has 14 residues. In germline, CDR1 is MNHNY, CDR2 SVGAGI (reference sequence). The CDR3 loop is CASSSDSTTDTQYF. Written as DNA, the CDR3 is TGTGCCAGCAGTTCGGACAGTACCACAGATACGCAGTATTTT.

This clonotype was detected ten times or more. The genes are TRBV20-1 and TRBJ2-3, with no clear D. The CDR3 contains 17 residues. Between the trimmed V and J ends, which lost 5 bases and 2 bases, there was a span of 23 bases. Germline V lookup: CDR1 DFQATT, CDR2 SNEGSKA (reference sequence). CDR3 region: CSAPSTSAKGYTDTQYF. The CDR3, as DNA: TGCAGTGCTCCCTCCACCAGCGCCAAAGGGTACACAGATACGCAGTATTTT.

V usage is TRBV5-1 and J usage is TRBJ2-7; D ambiguous. V lost 1 base to trimming and J lost 3 bases, with 14 bases between them. This CDR3 region has 15 residues. Germline CDR1 is SGHRS and CDR2 is YFSETQ. The CDR3 reads CASSLSPDASYEQYV. The CDR3 coding sequence is TGCGCCAGCAGCTTGTCTCCCGACGCAAGCTACGAGCAGTACGTC.

V is TRBV9 and J is TRBJ1-6; 7 bases are a match to TRBD1. Germline V CDR1 and CDR2: SGDLS, YYNGEE. The CDR3 totals 17 residues. The ends lost 3 bases at V and 9 bases at J; junction bases unmatched: 15. DNA for the CDR3: TGTGCCAGCAGCGAGGGGATTCTGACAGGGTTGGGTTCACCCCTCCACTTT. Protein: CASSEGILTGLGSPLHF. Full variable domain (remainder filled in from reference TRBV9 and TRBJ1-6): DSGVTQTPKHLITATGQRVTLRCSPRSGDLSVYWYQQSLDQGLQFLIQYYNGEERAKGNILERFSAQQFPDLHSELNLSSLELGDSALYFCASSEGILTGLGSPLHFGNGTRLTVT.

The rearrangement joins TRBV6-1 to TRBJ2-2, with D perhaps matching TRBD1 (5 bases). V lost 2 bases, J lost 4 bases, and 17 bases lay in between. This CDR3 spans 17 amino acids. Per germline, CDR1 MNHNS and CDR2 SASEGT. In nucleotides, the CDR3 is TGTGCCAGCAGTGAACGTCAGGGTGAATTGCTCACCGGGGAGCTGTTTTTT. Amino acids: CASSERQGELLTGELFF.

Only one count was recorded for this clonotype. V is TRBV18 and J is TRBJ1-5, with D perhaps TRBD1 (5 bases). Between the trimmed V and J ends, which lost 3 bases and 2 bases, there was a span of 11 bases. In germline, CDR1 is KGHSH, CDR2 LQKENI. The CDR3 covers 15 residues. CDR3 coding DNA: TGTGCCAGCTCACCGCCGCAGGGCGGCAATCAGCCCCAGCATTTT. Protein sequence: CASSPPQGGNQPQHF.

V is TRBV4-1 and J is TRBJ2-1; D is possibly TRBD2 (5 bases). Trimming removed 4 bases from V and 5 bases from J, with 12 bases in between. Per germline, CDR1 MGHRA and CDR2 YSYEKL. CDR3 size: 14 residues. Written as DNA, the CDR3 is TGCGCCAGCAGCCTGACACCCGGGGACAATGAGCAGTTCTTC. Residues: CASSLTPGDNEQFF.

This clonotype has just one count. The genes are TRBV20-1 and TRBJ2-5; D gene uncertain. This CDR3 has 12 residues. Trimming removed 6 bases at V and 7 bases at J, with 15 bases between. Germline CDR1 and CDR2: DFQATT and SNEGSKA (reference sequence). CDR3 nucleotides: TGCAGTGCCAAGACTGTAGATGTGACCCAGTACTTC. This sequence encodes CSAKTVDVTQYF.

In this sample, this clonotype turned up a few times. The rearrangement uses TRBV4-3 and TRBJ1-1, with D maybe TRBD1 (5 bases). Trimming took off 1 base at V and 6 bases at J, with 6 bases between the two ends. Germline CDR1 reads LGHNA; CDR2 reads YSLEER. The CDR3 has 12 residues. CDR3 coding DNA: TGCGCCAGCAGCCAAGGGGGGGCTGAAGCTTTCTTT. Amino acid sequence: CASSQGGAEAFF.

This clonotype was counted a few times. The chain links TRBV5-1 to TRBJ1-5; D remains ambiguous. V lost 5 bases to trimming and J lost 6 bases, with 9 bases between them. Germline values: CDR1 SGHRS, CDR2 YFSETQ. The CDR3 consists of 12 residues. This chain's CDR3 is CASRRSIQPQHF. The CDR3 DNA reads TGCGCCAGCAGACGTTCGATTCAGCCCCAGCATTTT.

This rearrangement joins TRBV25-1 to TRBJ2-1; 8 nucleotides agree with TRBD2. J gave up 6 bases and V 10 bases, and 8 bases lay outside the gene matches. The CDR3 length is 13 residues. Germline values: CDR1 MGHDK, CDR2 SYGVNS. The CDR3 nucleotides are TGTGCCACTACACCGGGGGGGGCCAATGAGCAGTTCTTC. This translates into CATTPGGANEQFF.

Only a few counts were recorded for this clonotype. J is TRBJ2-5 and V is TRBV11-2, with D tentatively TRBD2 (6 bases). Germline lookup yields CDR1 SGHAT and CDR2 FQNNGV. V lost 6 bases and J 2 bases, leaving 13 bases between the germline ends. The CDR3 loop spans 14 amino acids. The CDR3: CASRLGGSQETQYF. The CDR3 DNA reads as TGTGCCAGCAGACTGGGGGGAAGTCAAGAGACCCAGTACTTC. The full variable domain, with the rest looked up from reference TRBV11-2 and TRBJ2-5, is EAGVAQSPRYKIIEKRQSVAFWCNPISGHATLYWYQQILGQGPKLLIQFQNNGVVDDSQLPKDRFSAERLKGVDSTLKIQPAKLEDSAVYLCASRLGGSQETQYFGPGTRLLVL.

Only a few counts were recorded for this clonotype. This chain joins TRBV4-2 and TRBJ1-5; D may be TRBD1 (6 bases). CDR1 LGHNA and CDR2 YNFKEQ come from the germline V gene. Deletions cut 1 base from V and 8 bases from J, with 18 bases between. This CDR3 has 16 residues. The CDR3 reads CASSQVARDTQKPQHF. Here the CDR3 DNA reads TGTGCCAGCAGCCAAGTAGCTCGGGACACTCAGAAGCCCCAGCATTTT.

This clonotype has a handful of counts. The chain links TRBV4-1 to TRBJ1-1, with D possibly matching TRBD1 (6 bases). The CDR3 sequence is 16 residues long. The V and J ends lost 0 bases and 5 bases respectively, with 16 bases between them. CDR1 MGHRA and CDR2 YSYEKL come from the germline V gene. Written as DNA, the CDR3 is TGCGCCAGCAGCCAAGATCAGGGGCAGGCGTGGACTGAAGCTTTCTTT. Translating gives CASSQDQGQAWTEAFF.

This clonotype has more than one count but fewer than ten. The rearrangement uses TRBV5-1 and TRBJ2-1; the D is unclear. V lost 0 bases and J 0 bases, leaving 10 bases between the germline ends. The CDR3 loop spans 16 amino acids. Germline CDR1 is SGHRS and CDR2 is YFSETQ. The CDR3 loop reads CASSLGQQSSYNEQFF. DNA of the CDR3: TGCGCCAGCAGCTTGGGTCAGCAAAGCTCCTACAATGAGCAGTTCTTC. The entire variable domain, with the rest obtained from reference TRBV5-1 and TRBJ2-1, is as follows: KAGVTQTPRYLIKTRGQQVTLSCSPISGHRSVSWYQQTPGQGLQFLFEYFSETQRNKGNFPGRFSGRQFSNSRSEMNVSTLELGDSALYLCASSLGQQSSYNEQFFGPGTRLTVL.

This clonotype showed up many times. The chain couples TRBV20-1 to TRBJ2-7; D not certain. The germline CDR1 and CDR2 sequences are DFQATT and SNEGSKA (reference sequence). There are 13 residues in the CDR3. The V end was cut by 1 base, the J end by 0 bases, with 7 bases between. The DNA of the CDR3 is TGCAGTGCTAGAGTAGAACCCTCCTACGAGCAGTACTTC. Amino acids: CSARVEPSYEQYF.

The chain joins TRBV20-1 to TRBJ2-1; 13 bases align to TRBD2. The CDR3 consists of 16 residues. V lost 1 base and J lost 7; bases outside the gene matches: 7. The germline CDR1 and CDR2 sequences are DFQATT and SNEGSKA (reference sequence). The CDR3: CSARVPTSGGKNEQFF. The DNA for the CDR3 is TGCAGTGCTAGAGTTCCGACTAGCGGGGGGAAAAATGAGCAGTTCTTC.